A single sample is the source of the 6 T cell receptor beta chains below, sequenced in a study of cytomegalovirus exposure and HLA in healthy donors. PCR was performed using 60 Vbeta and 13 Jbeta primers. The repertoire was sequenced with immunoSEQ multiplex PCR; TCRdb's copy has only in-frame clones and lacks some. The table lists roughly 160,000 clones, more than 60% of them singletons, with over 2.5% in the top ten. The sample consisted of PBMCs. The receptors derive from a woman in her forties or fifties in good health and CMV-seropositive.

The chain combines TRBV19 with TRBJ2-2; 8 positions match TRBD2. This CDR3 has 15 amino acids. V was pared by 6 bases and J by 0 bases, with 3 bases of the junction left unmatched. The germline CDR1 and CDR2 sequences are LNHDA and SQIVND (reference sequence). CDR3 DNA sequence: TGTGCCAGTAGAGGCGGGGGGTCGAACACCGGGGAGCTGTTTTTT. It is translated as CASRGGGSNTGELFF.

The chain recombines TRBV21-1 with TRBJ2-5; the table's D call TRBD1 went unverified against the DNA. TRBV21-1 is termed a pseudogene. This CDR3 has 14 amino acids. As DNA, the CDR3 is TGTGCCAGCAGCAACAGGGCTGGCCAAGAGACCCAGTACTTC. Encoded protein: CASSNRAGQETQYF.

The CDR3 DNA reads as TGTGCCAGCTCACGGACAGGGGCGGGAACTAATGAAAAACTGTTTTTT. Translating it yields CASSRTGAGTNEKLFF. The rearrangement links TRBV18 to TRBJ1-4, with 9 positions matching TRBD1. Losses at the gene ends were 4 bases for V and 1 base for J; bases not matched to a gene: 4. The V gene's germline CDR1 is KGHSH and CDR2 LQKENI. The CDR3 length is 16 residues.

The chain combines TRBV28 with TRBJ1-2; no clear D. The CDR3 runs 12 residues. Germline CDR1 and CDR2: MDHEN and SYDVKM. V dropped 2 bases and J dropped 8 bases, with 9 bases sitting between them. The DNA of the CDR3 is TGTGCCAGCAGTTTAGAGCGGCGCGGCTACACCTTC. Translating it yields CASSLERRGYTF.

This clone was seen a few times. The genes are TRBV30 and TRBJ1-6; no clear D gene. CDR1 and CDR2 from the germline V gene are GTSNPN and SVGIG (reference sequence). The CDR3 totals 14 residues. Trimming shortened V by 3 bases and J by 5 bases, and 11 bases separated the two germline ends. DNA for the CDR3: TGTGCCTGGAGCCTCCTCGTCGATAATTCACCCCTCCACTTT. Amino acids: CAWSLLVDNSPLHF.

A single count supports this clone. The V and J genes are TRBV5-1 and TRBJ2-2; TRBD1 might be the D (5 bases). Trimming stripped 4 bases from V and 2 bases from J, with 12 bases between. CDR1 SGHRS and CDR2 YFSETQ come from the germline V gene. The CDR3 sequence is 15 residues long. CDR3 in amino acids: CASSGAILNTGELFF. CDR3 coding DNA: TGCGCCAGCAGCGGGGCGATACTTAACACCGGGGAGCTGTTTTTT. Together with reference TRBV5-1 and TRBJ2-2, the CDR3 gives the full variable domain: KAGVTQTPRYLIKTRGQQVTLSCSPISGHRSVSWYQQTPGQGLQFLFEYFSETQRNKGNFPGRFSGRQFSNSRSEMNVSTLELGDSALYLCASSGAILNTGELFFGEGSRLTVL.